One and the same sample provided the 25 T cell receptor beta chains below, sequenced in a study of T cells after yellow fever vaccination. TCRdb reprocessed the 5' RACE reads via MiXCR and lists one record per CDR3 protein. The sample has 500,000 to 650,000 distinct CDR3 sequences; around 12% are singletons. The specimen was PBMCs, collected on the day of the yellow fever booster vaccination. Source of these receptors: a man in his thirties or forties who received the YFV17D yellow fever vaccine.

This clonotype was recorded a few times. The CDR3 DNA is TGTGCCAGCAGACCCAACAGGGCCTTGAGAGAGACCCAGTACTTC. Residues: CASRPNRALRETQYF. V and J are TRBV12-3 or TRBV12-4 and TRBJ2-5; D is possibly TRBD1 (6 bases). This CDR3 contains 15 residues. V lost 6 bases to trimming and J lost 4 bases, with 18 bases between them.

The chain recombines TRBV2 with TRBJ2-7; D is possibly TRBD2 (6 bases). Germline loops: CDR1 SNHLY, CDR2 FYNNEI. The CDR3 sequence is 14 residues long. V was cut by 7 bases and J by 7 bases, with 20 bases left in between. As DNA, the CDR3 is TGTGCCAGCAACAACCGGGACTTCTCTTTAGAGCAGTACTTC. Protein sequence: CASNNRDFSLEQYF. The whole variable domain, remainder taken from reference TRBV2 and TRBJ2-7, is EPEVTQTPSHQVTQMGQEVILRCVPISNHLYFYWYRQILGQKVEFLVSFYNNEISEKSEIFDDQFSVERPDGSNFTLKIRSTKLEDSAMYFCASNNRDFSLEQYFGPGTRLTVT.

The V call is TRBV29-1, the J call TRBJ1-2; weak D call: TRBD1 (6 bases). V was trimmed by 2 bases and J by 4 bases, leaving 8 bases between them. Germline values: CDR1 SQVTM, CDR2 ANQGSEA. The CDR3 runs 12 residues. The CDR3 DNA follows: TGCAGCGTTGAACAGGGGCCCTATGGCTACACCTTC. Translation gives CSVEQGPYGYTF.

This clonotype has at least ten counts. The rearrangement joins TRBV7-2 to TRBJ2-1; D call uncertain. Germline V gives CDR1 SGHTA, CDR2 FQGNSA. This CDR3 has 14 residues. V dropped 2 bases and J dropped 5 bases, with 10 bases sitting between them. In DNA, the CDR3 is TGTGCCAGCAGCTTATCAGTGAGCGACAATGAGCAGTTCTTC. Residues: CASSLSVSDNEQFF.

The genes are TRBV18 and TRBJ2-1; 7 bases are shared with TRBD2. The CDR3 contains 18 residues. The V gene's germline CDR1 is KGHSH and CDR2 LQKENI. The V and J ends lost 2 bases and 1 base, in that order; junction bases with no gene match: 11. In DNA form, the CDR3 reads TGTGCCAGCTCACCAGTTCGAGCGGGGTCCAATTCCTACAATGAGCAGTTCTTC. Translation: CASSPVRAGSNSYNEQFF.

This clonotype showed up just a few times. The chain has TRBV7-8 and TRBJ2-1, with 7 bases identical to TRBD1. Germline CDR1 and CDR2: SGHVS and FQNEAQ. V lost 5 bases and J lost 2; bases outside the gene matches: 6. This CDR3 contains 15 residues. The DNA of the CDR3 is TGTGCCAGCAGCCTCGACAGGGTTCCCTACAATGAGCAGTTCTTC. Amino acid sequence: CASSLDRVPYNEQFF.

This clonotype was picked up a small number of times. The chain carries TRBV19 and TRBJ1-1; D is uncertain. With 4 bases removed from V and 1 base from J, the gap between germline ends came to 10 bases. Per the germline V gene, CDR1 is LNHDA and CDR2 is SQIVND (reference sequence). This CDR3 has 14 residues. CDR3 residues: CASSRAAWNTEAFF. The CDR3, as DNA: TGTGCCAGTAGTAGGGCAGCTTGGAACACTGAAGCTTTCTTT.

The table lists this clonotype with a few counts. The gene calls are TRBV5-1 and TRBJ2-5; 11 bases align to TRBD2. Germline V gene sequence: CDR1 SGHRS, CDR2 YFSETQ. The V gene end was trimmed by 2 bases and the J gene end by 5 bases; junction bases not matched to a gene: 5. CDR3 length: 15 residues. CDR3 nucleotides: TGCGCCAGCAGCTTCCCCAGACTAGCGGGGGAGACCCAGTACTTC. It yields the protein CASSFPRLAGETQYF.

The J gene is TRBJ2-1, the V gene TRBV4-1, with D possibly TRBD2 on 5 matching bases. Germline V gene lookup returns CDR1 MGHRA and CDR2 YSYEKL. The CDR3 has 15 amino acids. Trimming took off 5 bases at V and 7 bases at J, with 18 bases between the two ends. CDR3 in amino acids: CASSDPRIPGNEQFF. The CDR3 nucleotides are TGCGCCAGCAGCGACCCAAGGATCCCGGGGAATGAGCAGTTCTTC.

The chain links TRBV19 to TRBJ2-7; 9 bases agree with TRBD1. Germline loops: CDR1 LNHDA, CDR2 SQIVND (reference sequence). This CDR3 comprises 11 residues. Unmatched junction bases numbered 1, after V lost 7 bases and J lost 6 bases. The CDR3 here is CASNRGREQYF. CDR3 nucleotide sequence: TGTGCCAGTAACAGGGGGCGCGAGCAGTACTTC.

The J gene is TRBJ2-1, the V gene TRBV9; weak D call: TRBD2 (6 bases). The CDR3 is made up of 12 amino acids. V was cut by 3 bases and J by 13 bases, with 14 bases left in between. Germline-derived CDR1 and CDR2 are SGDLS and YYNGEE. The CDR3 region is CASSGDFLVQFF. In nucleotides, the CDR3 is TGTGCCAGCAGCGGGGACTTCCTAGTTCAGTTCTTC.

V usage is TRBV7-6 and J usage is TRBJ2-1, with 9 positions matching TRBD1. Germline V gene lookup returns CDR1 SGHVS and CDR2 FNYEAQ. With V trimmed by 3 bases and J by 3 bases, 3 bases remained unmatched. The CDR3 has 15 residues. The CDR3 coding sequence is TGTGCCAGCAGCTTGGGGACAGGGATCTACAATGAGCAGTTCTTC. Its translation is CASSLGTGIYNEQFF.

This clonotype was picked up a small number of times. The chain joins TRBV21-1 to TRBJ2-7; the D segment call TRBD1 is taken from the table without a DNA check. TRBV21-1 is a documented pseudogene. The CDR3 extends over 15 amino acids. CDR3: CASSTQNRNRYEQYF. DNA for the CDR3: TGTGCCAGCAGCACACAGAACAGGAACCGCTACGAGCAGTACTTC.

V usage is TRBV7-8 and J usage is TRBJ2-5, with 8 bases that match TRBD2. The CDR3 totals 16 residues. The ends lost 3 bases at V and 6 bases at J; junction bases unmatched: 12. Germline CDR1 reads SGHVS; CDR2 reads FQNEAQ. The CDR3 coding sequence is TGTGCCAGCAGCTTGGTGGGGATAGCGGGATTGCAGACCCAGTACTTC. Its protein product is CASSLVGIAGLQTQYF.

This sequence joins TRBV4-3 and TRBJ2-3; D not resolved. The V gene's germline CDR1 is LGHNA and CDR2 YSLEER. With 1 base removed from V and 5 bases from J, the gap between germline ends came to 7 bases. The length of the CDR3 is 13 residues. CDR3 residues: CASSQAEEDTQYF. CDR3 nucleotides: TGCGCCAGCAGCCAAGCAGAGGAAGATACGCAGTATTTT.

This clonotype was recorded only once. V gene TRBV4-2 combines with J gene TRBJ2-5; TRBD1 aligns across 8 bases. V dropped 2 bases and J dropped 1; count of bases not matched to a gene: 6. Looked up from germline, CDR1 is LGHNA and CDR2 is YNFKEQ. This CDR3 region has 16 residues. CDR3 sequence (DNA): TGTGCCAGCAGCCAAAACCTGGGACAGGTCCAAGAGACCCAGTACTTC. It is translated as CASSQNLGQVQETQYF.

This clonotype was found a few times. The chain recombines TRBV27 with TRBJ2-1, with unresolved D. Germline lookup yields CDR1 MNHEY and CDR2 SMNVEV (reference sequence). This CDR3 is built from 13 residues. The V end lost 6 bases, the J end lost 5 bases, and 11 bases lay between the germline ends. The CDR3 DNA follows: TGTGCCAGCAGCTACTTCCCCCACAATGAGCAGTTCTTC. Translation: CASSYFPHNEQFF.

The CDR3 spells CASREGAISPLHF. Written as DNA, the CDR3 is TGTGCCAGCAGGGAGGGGGCTATTTCACCCCTCCACTTT. The chain joins TRBV4-2 to TRBJ1-6, with 7 bases lining up with TRBD1. Trimming cost V 6 bases and J 9 bases; bases outside gene matches: 5. This CDR3 comprises 13 residues. Germline V gives CDR1 LGHNA, CDR2 YNFKEQ.

This sequence joins TRBV7-2 and TRBJ2-7; D assignment may be TRBD1 or TRBD2 (6 bases each). This CDR3 comprises 12 residues. The germline V gene has CDR1 SGHTA and CDR2 FQGNSA. Trimming stripped 5 bases from V and 7 bases from J, with 12 bases between. In DNA form, the CDR3 reads TGTGCCAGCAGCGAGGGGGGCGGGGAGCAGTACTTC. The encoded protein is CASSEGGGEQYF.

This clonotype has only a few counts. CDR3 region: CASSLEGGRGNNEQFF. In nucleotides, the CDR3 is TGCGCCAGCAGCTTGGAGGGCGGGAGGGGAAACAATGAGCAGTTCTTC. The chain couples TRBV5-1 to TRBJ2-1; 9 positions agree with TRBD2. This CDR3 region has 16 residues. Germline assignment: CDR1 SGHRS and CDR2 YFSETQ. Trimming at V came to 0 bases and at J to 5 bases, leaving 6 bases not matched to a gene.

The V and J genes are TRBV27 and TRBJ2-5, with D tentatively TRBD2 (5 bases). Germline lookup yields CDR1 MNHEY and CDR2 SMNVEV (reference sequence). The CDR3 covers 16 residues. The V end was cut by 5 bases, the J end by 2 bases, with 18 bases between. CDR3 nucleotide sequence: TGTGCCAGCAGTCCCGCCTGGAGAGGGCTGCAAGAGACCCAGTACTTC. This gives the protein CASSPAWRGLQETQYF.

The genes are TRBV9 and TRBJ2-7; D is perhaps TRBD1 (5 bases). The V gene lost 0 bases and the J gene lost 6 bases, with 13 bases spanning the gap. Germline V gene data show CDR1 as SGDLS and CDR2 as YYNGEE. This CDR3 contains 14 residues. CDR3 sequence reads: CASSVGGDSREQYF. The DNA for the CDR3 is TGTGCCAGCAGCGTAGGTGGCGACAGCCGCGAGCAGTACTTC.

This clonotype was seen a handful of times. The chain uses TRBV18 and TRBJ2-5; D unresolved. CDR1 and CDR2 from the germline V gene are KGHSH and LQKENI. The CDR3 is 13 residues long. The V end was cut by 3 bases, the J end by 4 bases, with 9 bases between. CDR3 sequence reads: CASSPPTPETQYF. The CDR3 DNA reads as TGTGCCAGCTCACCGCCAACCCCAGAGACCCAGTACTTC. Drawing the rest from reference TRBV18 and TRBJ2-5, the complete variable domain is NAGVMQNPRHLVRRRGQEARLRCSPMKGHSHVYWYRQLPEEGLKFMVYLQKENIIDESGMPKERFSAEFPKEGPSILRIQQVVRGDSAAYFCASSPPTPETQYFGPGTRLLVL.

The V call is TRBV7-2, the J call TRBJ2-3; the match to TRBD2 covers 9 bases. The ends lost 5 bases at V and 6 bases at J; junction bases unmatched: 12. Per the germline V gene, CDR1 is SGHTA and CDR2 is FQGNSA. This CDR3 is built from 16 residues. CDR3 coding DNA: TGTGCCAGCAGCCGCAGTCGCGGGAGCGGGGGGGATACGCAGTATTTT. Its translation: CASSRSRGSGGDTQYF.

This clonotype was seen only a few times. The chain has TRBV3-1 and TRBJ2-7; TRBD2 is a possible D gene (6 bases). This CDR3 has 13 residues. Looked up from germline, CDR1 is LGHDT and CDR2 is YNNKEL (reference sequence). V lost 7 bases and J 3 bases, leaving 13 bases between the germline ends. The chain's CDR3 is CASKESGRYEQYF. The CDR3 DNA reads TGTGCCAGCAAAGAAAGCGGGCGCTACGAGCAGTACTTC.